This T cell receptor (beta chain) was observed in a study of T cell responses to AZD1222 COVID-19 vaccine. Study findings and constraints: Mostly white British, mostly female donors; authors suggested clonal diversity may be underestimated. Repertoires were sampled only after the peak T cell response. Two AZD1222 doses significantly raised spike-specific TCR breadth and depth over controls.

On this clone: Antigen specificity is unknown.

The CDR3 runs 15 residues. Trimming removed 1 base at V and 0 bases at J, with 10 bases between. Germline V gene data show CDR1 as SGHVS and CDR2 as FQNEAQ. Measured with immunoSEQ multiplex PCR; TCRdb has only the in-frame clones, and not every one. The data hold some 150,000 clones, with under 95% observed a single time. Sequencing used peripheral blood, obtained on day 0 of AZD1222 vaccination. This chain links TRBV7-8 with TRBJ2-7; a possible D gene is TRBD2 (5 bases). This TCR was recovered from an adult in good health. Written as DNA, the CDR3 is TGTGCCAGCAGCTTAGACGGAGGACTCTCCTACGAGCAGTACTTC. The encoded protein is CASSLDGGLSYEQYF.